This record concerns one T cell receptor (beta chain) sequence. Seattle's cohort entered during active infection and was followed longitudinally. The source of the sample is a study of blood T cell repertoires in COVID-19. Study overall: Samples came from the United States, Italy and Spain, spanning acute and convalescent COVID-19.

Under the authors' procedure: Estimated nucleated cell counts came from reference gene primer amplification. Libraries were prepared by immunoSEQ multiplex PCR; TCRdb keeps only in-frame clonotypes and omits some of them. That table gives V, J and clone size, and the DNA gave D and trimming. The sample gives approximately 340,000 clones, approximately 86% of which show up once; roughly 9.9% is in the top ten. Germline CDR1 reads MDHEN; CDR2 reads SYDVKM. V gave up 7 bases and J gave up 3 bases, with 19 bases separating them. The CDR3 runs to 16 residues. Source material: peripheral blood. The receptor was isolated from a man between 25 and 39 years old with COVID-19, enrolled during active disease. The chain links TRBV28 to TRBJ1-5; the D gene is possibly TRBD1 (6 bases). The CDR3 DNA sequence: TGTGCCAGCAAGGGGGTTGATAAACCTACCAATCAGCCCCAGCATTTT. Protein product: CASKGVDKPTNQPQHF.